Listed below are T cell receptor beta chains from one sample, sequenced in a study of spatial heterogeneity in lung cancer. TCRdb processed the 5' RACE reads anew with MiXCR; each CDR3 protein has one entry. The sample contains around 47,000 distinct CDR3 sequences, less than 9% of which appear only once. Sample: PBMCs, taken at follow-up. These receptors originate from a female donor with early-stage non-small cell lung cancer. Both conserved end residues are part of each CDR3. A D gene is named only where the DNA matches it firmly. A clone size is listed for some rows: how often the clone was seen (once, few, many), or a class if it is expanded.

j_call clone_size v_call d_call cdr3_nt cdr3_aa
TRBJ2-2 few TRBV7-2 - TGTGCCAGCAGCTTAGCGCTCCCAGGGGGGGGCGGGGAGCTGTTTTTT CASSLALPGGGGELFF
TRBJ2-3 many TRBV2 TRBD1 TGTGCCAGCACTGAACAGGGGGTGACAGATACGCAGTATTTT CASTEQGVTDTQYF
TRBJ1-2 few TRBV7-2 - TGTGCCAGCAGCTTATACAGTGGGTCGACGGACTATTCTGGCTACACCTTC CASSLYSGSTDYSGYTF
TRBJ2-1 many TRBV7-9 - TGTGCCAGCAGCTTAGGCCTACGAAATGAGCAGTTCTTC CASSLGLRNEQFF
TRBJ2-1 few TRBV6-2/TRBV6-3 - TGTGCCAGCAGTTTCGAGTCGTACAATGAGCAGTTCTTC CASSFESYNEQFF
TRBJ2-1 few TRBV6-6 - TGTGCCAGCAGTGCCTACAATGAGCAGTTCTTC CASSAYNEQFF
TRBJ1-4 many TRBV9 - TGTGCCAGCAGCGTGGGGACAACCCATTTTAATGAAAAACTGTTTTTT CASSVGTTHFNEKLFF
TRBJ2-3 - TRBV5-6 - TGTGCCAGCAGCTTGCTAGCGAACTACACAGATACGCAGTATTTT CASSLLANYTDTQYF
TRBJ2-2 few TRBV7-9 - TGTGCCAGCAGCTTAATAGCGAACACCGGGGAGCTGTTTTTT CASSLIANTGELFF
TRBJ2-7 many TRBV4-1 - TGCGCCAGCAGCCAAGAAACGGGGCTGCCCTACGAGCAGTACTTC CASSQETGLPYEQYF
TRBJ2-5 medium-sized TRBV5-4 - TGTGCCAGCAGCTTGGGTTTCGAGACCCAGTACTTC CASSLGFETQYF
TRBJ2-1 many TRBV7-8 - TGTGCCAGCAATCCCTGGAACAGGGCCATGGATGAGCAGTTCTTC CASNPWNRAMDEQFF
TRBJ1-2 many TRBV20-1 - TGCAGTGCTAGAGATACAGACTATGGCTACACCTTC CSARDTDYGYTF
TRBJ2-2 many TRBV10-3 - TGTGCCATCAGTGAGCCACCGACAGGGAACACCGGGGAGCTGTTTTTT CAISEPPTGNTGELFF
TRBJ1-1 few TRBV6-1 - TGTGCCACTGCCCGAGGGGCGAACACTGAAGCTTTCTTT CATARGANTEAFF
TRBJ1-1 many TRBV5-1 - TGCGCCAGCAGCCCAACCACGGGAGACACTGAAGCTTTCTTT CASSPTTGDTEAFF
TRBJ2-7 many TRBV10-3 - TGTGCCATCAGTGAGTCTTCCTACGAGCAGTACTTC CAISESSYEQYF
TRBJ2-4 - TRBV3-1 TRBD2 TGTGCCAGCAGCCGCACTAGCGGGGGAGCCAAAAACATTCAGTACTTC CASSRTSGGAKNIQYF